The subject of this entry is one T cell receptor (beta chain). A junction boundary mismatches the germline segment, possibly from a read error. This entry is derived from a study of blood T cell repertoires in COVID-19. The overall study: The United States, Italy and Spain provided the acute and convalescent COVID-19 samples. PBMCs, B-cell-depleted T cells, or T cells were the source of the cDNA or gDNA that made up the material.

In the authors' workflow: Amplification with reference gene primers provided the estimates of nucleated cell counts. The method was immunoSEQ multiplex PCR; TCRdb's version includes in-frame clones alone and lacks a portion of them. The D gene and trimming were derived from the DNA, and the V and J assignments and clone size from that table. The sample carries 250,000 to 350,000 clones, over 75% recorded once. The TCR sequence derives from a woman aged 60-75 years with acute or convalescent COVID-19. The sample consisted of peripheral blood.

CDR3 loop: CASSVPGDRDSPLHF. The CDR3 region has the DNA TGTGCCAGTAGCGTACCCGGGGACAGGGATTCCCCCCTCCACTTT. The rearrangement joins TRBV19 to TRBJ1-6, with 9 nucleotides matching TRBD1. CDR1 and CDR2 (germline): LNHDA, SQIVND (reference sequence). The CDR3 extends over 15 amino acids.